This is a list of T cell receptor beta chains from one sample in a study of blood T cells in healthy people across ages. TCRdb reprocessed the 5' RACE reads via MiXCR and lists one record per CDR3 protein. The table shows a few hundred thousand distinct CDR3 sequences, with roughly half occurring only once. The sample consisted of blood. The receptors were gathered from a man aged 60-69 years in good health. The CDR3 runs from the conserved cysteine through the conserved F or W. Fields, in order: clone size, V gene, J gene, D gene, CDR3 protein, CDR3 DNA. D genes are given only for firm matches. Size values are once, few and many counts, or a class for expanded clones, and some rows have none.

>.|TRBV18|TRBJ2-7|TRBD1
CASSPGQARTYEQYF
TGTGCCAGCTCACCAGGACAGGCGAGAACCTACGAGCAGTACTTC
>many|TRBV15|TRBJ2-1|TRBD2
CATSRPGTSGVVVGVSSYNEQFF
TGTGCCACCAGCAGGCCGGGGACTAGCGGGGTTGTGGTGGGGGTAAGCTCCTACAATGAGCAGTTCTTC
>.|TRBV13|TRBJ2-1|.
CASSFRRGDYNEQFF
TGTGCCAGCAGCTTCCGGCGAGGGGATTACAATGAGCAGTTCTTC
>.|TRBV6-2/TRBV6-3|TRBJ2-5|.
CASSYLRIQETQYF
TGTGCCAGCAGTTATTTGCGGATCCAAGAGACCCAGTACTTC
>.|TRBV20-1|TRBJ2-6|TRBD2
CSAREGLAPKAAGANVLTF
TGCAGTGCTAGGGAGGGACTAGCTCCAAAGGCGGCTGGGGCCAACGTCCTGACTTTC
>.|TRBV18|TRBJ2-7|.
CASSLYEQYF
TGTGCCAGCTCACTTTACGAGCAGTACTTC
>.|TRBV29-1|TRBJ2-3|TRBD1
CSVRRDSSTDTQYF
TGCAGCGTGAGACGGGACAGCAGCACAGATACGCAGTATTTT
>few|TRBV29-1|TRBJ2-7|.
CSVGGHRGLYEQYF
TGCAGCGTTGGGGGACATAGGGGACTCTACGAGCAGTACTTC
>few|TRBV24-1|TRBJ2-5|TRBD1
CATSDLGQGASPQETQYF
TGTGCCACCAGTGATTTAGGACAGGGGGCTTCCCCACAAGAGACCCAGTACTTC
>.|TRBV12-3/TRBV12-4|TRBJ1-1|.
CASRTFNGAEAFF
TGTGCCAGCAGAACCTTTAACGGGGCTGAAGCTTTCTTT
>many|TRBV29-1|TRBJ2-1|.
CSVAGTTYNEQFF
TGCAGCGTGGCAGGGACGACCTACAATGAGCAGTTCTTC
>many|TRBV9|TRBJ1-2|TRBD1
CASSSRDSYGYTF
TGTGCCAGCAGCTCGCGGGACAGCTATGGCTACACCTTC
>.|TRBV27|TRBJ2-7|TRBD1
CASSLRTGRDYEQYF
TGTGCCAGCAGTTTAAGGACAGGGAGAGACTACGAGCAGTACTTC
>.|TRBV6-5|TRBJ2-3|.
CASRYRRSDTQYF
TGTGCCAGCAGATACCGGCGATCAGATACGCAGTATTTT
>.|TRBV7-2|TRBJ2-7|.
CASSLVPGTSGDEQYF
TGTGCCAGCAGCTTAGTTCCGGGCACGTCTGGCGACGAGCAGTACTTC
>.|TRBV6-2/TRBV6-3|TRBJ2-3|TRBD2
CASSSISSGTTDTQYF
TGTGCCAGCAGTTCTATCTCTAGCGGGACCACAGATACGCAGTATTTT
>.|TRBV2|TRBJ2-1|TRBD1
CAGRRGQGAYNEQFF
TGTGCCGGCAGGCGGGGACAGGGCGCCTACAATGAGCAGTTCTTC
>.|TRBV19|TRBJ2-1|.
CASSPLGGDREQFF
TGTGCCAGTAGTCCCCTAGGGGGGGACCGTGAGCAGTTCTTC
>.|TRBV29-1|TRBJ1-1|TRBD1
CSAPGQVMNTEAFF
TGCAGCGCTCCAGGACAGGTCATGAACACTGAAGCTTTCTTT
>.|TRBV20-1|TRBJ1-2|TRBD1
CSANPGQAESYTF
TGCAGTGCAAACCCAGGACAGGCGGAAAGCTACACCTTC
>few|TRBV27|TRBJ2-5|TRBD1
CASSLRGQGPETQYF
TGTGCCAGCAGTCTCCGCGGACAGGGTCCCGAGACCCAGTACTTC
>.|TRBV11-2|TRBJ2-7|TRBD2
CASSLTSVTYEQYF
TGTGCCAGCAGCTTAACTAGCGTAACGTACGAGCAGTACTTC
>many|TRBV7-2|TRBJ2-6|.
CASSVGASSGANVLTF
TGTGCCAGCTCGGTTGGGGCGAGCTCTGGGGCCAACGTCCTGACTTTC
>.|TRBV12-3/TRBV12-4|TRBJ1-2|TRBD1
CASSLGGQRPYGYTF
TGTGCCAGCAGTTTAGGGGGACAGCGACCATATGGCTACACCTTC
>.|TRBV7-9|TRBJ2-7|TRBD2
CASSLGTSGGQYEQYF
TGTGCCAGCAGCTTGGGAACTAGCGGGGGACAATACGAGCAGTACTTC
>.|TRBV29-1|TRBJ2-7|TRBD1
CSVKSGTGYYEQYF
TGCAGCGTTAAGTCGGGGACAGGTTACTACGAGCAGTACTTC
>few|TRBV29-1|TRBJ2-5|.
CSGGWKETQYF
TGCAGCGGGGGTTGGAAAGAGACCCAGTACTTC
>once|TRBV13|TRBJ2-1|TRBD2
CASSNRAGSAYNEQFF
TGTGCCAGCAGCAACCGAGCGGGGAGTGCCTACAATGAGCAGTTCTTC
>few|TRBV10-3|TRBJ2-7|.
CAISESMLAGADYEQYF
TGTGCCATCAGTGAGTCGATGTTGGCAGGGGCTGACTACGAGCAGTACTTC
>.|TRBV11-2|TRBJ2-5|.
CASTPEGVQSPGAQYF
TGTGCCAGCACCCCAGAGGGGGTACAGAGTCCTGGGGCCCAGTACTTC
>.|TRBV15|TRBJ2-7|TRBD2
CATSRPTSANEQYF
TGTGCCACCAGCAGGCCGACTAGCGCCAATGAGCAGTACTTC
>.|TRBV7-9|TRBJ1-1|.
CASSRGTMNTEAFF
TGTGCCAGCAGCAGGGGGACTATGAACACTGAAGCTTTCTTT
>.|TRBV12-3/TRBV12-4|TRBJ2-7|.
CASNSTGFNEQYF
TGTGCCAGCAACTCTACAGGGTTCAACGAGCAGTACTTC
>.|TRBV2|TRBJ2-7|.
CASSVQGGVGQYF
TGTGCCAGCAGTGTACAGGGAGGTGTCGGGCAGTACTTC
>.|TRBV29-1|TRBJ2-7|TRBD1
CSALRTGENEQYF
TGCAGCGCTCTTCGGACAGGGGAAAACGAGCAGTACTTC
>many|TRBV28|TRBJ1-2|.
CASRAGPSGNYGYTF
TGTGCCAGCAGGGCGGGACCCTCGGGGAACTATGGCTACACCTTC
>.|TRBV7-2|TRBJ2-5|TRBD2
CASSLGFGGGAGEQYF
TGTGCCAGCAGCTTGGGTTTCGGCGGGGGGGCCGGTGAGCAGTACTTC
>.|TRBV5-4|TRBJ2-5|.
CASTRQAQETQYF
TGTGCCAGCACCCGACAGGCCCAAGAGACCCAGTACTTC
>.|TRBV6-5|TRBJ2-6|.
CASSYSGPGRRISGANVLNF
TGTGCCAGCAGTTACTCGGGTCCCGGCAGACGGATCTCTGGGGCCAACGTCCTGAATTTC